This T cell receptor (beta chain) was obtained from a study of T-cell memory formation after mild COVID-19. Findings and limits, study-wide: The main location of contracting CD4+ clones was CM and EM, and that of contracting CD8+ clones was EMRA. Clones shrinking from day 15 to 85 showed even CD4/CD8 mixes; later expanders tilted CD4+.

The CDR3 spans 14 residues. Germline values: CDR1 SEHNR, CDR2 FQNEAQ (reference sequence). The ends were cut back, 7 bases at V and 2 bases at J, with 12 bases in the middle. Concerning this clonotype: The target antigen is unknown.

TCRdb used MiXCR to reprocess the 5' RACE reads, holding one entry per CDR3 protein. In the table there are approximately 580,000 distinct CDR3 sequences, around 20% of which are singletons. The rearrangement joins TRBV7-9 to TRBJ2-1; D is tentatively TRBD1 or TRBD2 (5 bases each). The sequence derives from an adult woman who had mild COVID-19 (a few samples of this study predate the infection). Cell type and time point are not known. Sample: PBMCs or a T cell subset sorted from them (not recorded which). CDR3 nucleotide sequence: TGTGCCAGCACCCCGGGACGGACCTACAATGAGCAGTTCTTC. It translates to CASTPGRTYNEQFF.